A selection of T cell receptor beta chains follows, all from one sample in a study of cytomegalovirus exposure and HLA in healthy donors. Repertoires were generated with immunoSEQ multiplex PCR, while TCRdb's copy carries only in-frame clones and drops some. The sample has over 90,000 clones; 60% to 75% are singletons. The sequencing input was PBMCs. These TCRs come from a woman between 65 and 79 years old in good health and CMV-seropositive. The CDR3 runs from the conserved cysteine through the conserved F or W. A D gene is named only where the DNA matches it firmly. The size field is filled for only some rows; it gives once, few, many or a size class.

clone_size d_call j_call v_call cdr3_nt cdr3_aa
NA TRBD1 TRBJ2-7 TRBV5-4 TGTGCCAGCAGCTTGGGAGGGACAGTCTCCTACGAGCAGTACTTC CASSLGGTVSYEQYF
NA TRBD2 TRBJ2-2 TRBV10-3 TGTGCCACCCAAAGCGGGGCCAACACCGGGGAGCTGTTTTTT CATQSGANTGELFF
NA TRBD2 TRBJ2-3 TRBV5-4 TGTGCCAGCCGAGGCGGGGGGGCCCCGACAGATACGCAGTATTTT CASRGGGAPTDTQYF
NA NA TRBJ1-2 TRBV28 TGTGCCAGCAGTTTGTATACAGCGGGGGGCTACACCTTC CASSLYTAGGYTF
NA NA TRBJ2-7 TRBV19 TGTGCCAGTAGTATAGGGCACGAGCAGTACTTC CASSIGHEQYF
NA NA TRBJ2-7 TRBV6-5 TGTGCCAGCAGTTACTCAACAGCAGGCACCTACGAGCAGTACTTC CASSYSTAGTYEQYF
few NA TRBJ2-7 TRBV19 TGTGCCAGTAGTATGGGGGCGGTGAGCTCCTACGAGCAGTACTTC CASSMGAVSSYEQYF
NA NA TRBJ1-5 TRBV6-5 TGTGCCAGCAGCCCCGGGACTCGAGGCAATCAGCCCCAGCATTTT CASSPGTRGNQPQHF
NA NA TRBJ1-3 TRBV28 TGTGCCAGCAGTTCACCCGGGGGGGCGAGTGGAAACACCATATATTTT CASSSPGGASGNTIYF
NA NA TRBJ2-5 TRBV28 TGTGCCAGCAGAAACCCTGTGGGGGGAGAAGAGACCCAGTACTTC CASRNPVGGEETQYF
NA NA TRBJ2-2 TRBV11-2 TGTGCCAGCAGCACAGGGACTAAGAACACCGGGGAGCTGTTTTTT CASSTGTKNTGELFF